Described below is a single T cell receptor beta chain sequence and its context. This clone was seen a handful of times. Its antigen remains undetermined. Per-base qualities were not stored, and no clone one base away is much larger. The donors were healthy, HIV-negative adults with no recently reported acute infections or vaccinations. Only Caucasian adults living in Nashville, Tennessee, USA were represented among the donors. Magnetic negative selection was used to enrich CD4+ T cells, after which naive cells were positively selected on CD45RA and the negative fraction became the memory subset. After blood collection by leukapheresis, PBMCs were isolated using Ficoll-Histopaque density gradient centrifugation and then cryopreserved in the vapor phase of liquid nitrogen. Analytical flow cytometry was used to check the purity and quantity of each magnetically sorted T cell population. Genomic DNA was isolated from each sorted fraction and quantified by UV absorbance on a Nanodrop 2000c.

This record belongs to a study of shared clonotypes between healthy human individuals (dated by TCRdb to between 2020 and 2021). In the study overall: A couple of women and three men aged 18 to 49 years were included in the cohort. For each donor, CD4 naive and CD4 memory were each given three plates, CD8 naive was given two plates, and CD8 memory was given one plate. To estimate repertoire size and how much clonotypes are shared between individuals, the study performed deep sequencing of blood TCR repertoires from about five healthy adults. Between about 0.94 and 8.9 billion PBMCs per donor were obtained by leukapheresis. To increase sequencing depth and limit assay-specific biases, different laboratories used diverse techniques to prepare libraries and sequence TCR repertoires. Here is what the overall study found, with its caveats: Incomplete sequencing was indicated by rarefaction of sorted-subset datasets, despite the large sequencing depth. Across four donors, roughly 5.1% of naive CD4, around 3.5% of naive CD8, approximately 2.5% of memory CD4, and under 0.45% of memory CD8 clonotypes were shared. Naive subsets generally had larger estimated clonotype richness than memory subsets did. The genetic and exposure-history diversity represented was limited by the small number of donors. Pairwise subsampling led to the expectation that sequencing depth would affect the degree of clonotype sharing among donors. Compared with non-shared clonotypes, the clonotypes found in all four sorted-subset donors had higher generation probabilities. Only blood was sampled, and tissue TCR repertoires likely differ from those in blood.

Using the deep immunoSEQ assay, TCR CDR3 regions were amplified from genomic DNA by multiplex PCR. For each cell subset, the extracted genomic DNA was distributed evenly across all wells of several immunoSEQ 96-well plates, and each plate served as one replicate. For sorted subsets, each replicate PCR was loaded with roughly 190 ng genomic DNA, equivalent to 30,000 or so T cell genomes. Purified libraries were measured with a Qubit 3.0 fluorometer, size-checked on a Bioanalyzer 2100, and measured again with the KAPA Library Quantification kit. Every immunoSEQ 96-well plate was sequenced on a dedicated single-read 150-cycle Illumina NextSeq 550 flow cell. The authors processed their data as follows. Because the immunoSEQ output included only junctional sequences and no quality scores, the filtering could not be the same as the filtering used for full-length reads. To assign V/J genes and CDR3, sequences were annotated against IMGT germline references using PyIR, a Python wrapper for IgBLAST v1.9. Reads with weak V/J assignments (E-value above 1e-6), missing CDR3, stop codons, out-of-frame junctions, or ambiguous translated residues were removed. A V3J clonotype was defined by an identical inferred V gene, J gene, and CDR3 amino acid sequence. Percentage overlap between repertoires was calculated by dividing the number of shared unique clonotypes by the size of the smaller repertoire. Repertoire richness was assessed with RTK rarefaction, the Chao1 estimator, and Recon v2.1 estimates of unobserved clonotypes. OLGA was used to compute generation probabilities for all TCRbeta clonotypes that the gDNA method yielded from a handful of donors. Held by TCRdb, this immuneACCESS table contains in-frame sequences only and omits some clones. Under half of the omission traces to an unresolved V gene where checked; the cause of the rest is unknown. That table gives V, J and clone size, and the DNA gave D and trimming. This sample lists millions of clones; over 85% were detected once. The ten largest clones capture around 0.13% of the sample.

CDR1 is given as SGHTA and CDR2 as FQGNSA, both from the germline V gene. Clipping removes 5 bases from V and 5 bases from J, with 12 as the unmatched junction base count. The CDR3, from cysteine to phenylalanine, totals 18 residues. Only the CDR3 region is kept as DNA, spanning 54 bases read in frame from base 1. The sequence derives from a man younger than 30 in good health. The V gene is TRBV7-2 and the J gene is TRBJ2-2; 12 middle bases align to TRBD2. Sequencing input: naive CD4+ T cells sorted from blood. The cell subset or site label on this specimen signifies: CD45RA+ positively selected. The CDR3 protein is CASSHRLAGDTKTGELFF. Read as DNA, the sequence is TGTGCCAGCAGCCACCGACTAGCGGGGGATACCAAAACCGGGGAGCTGTTTTTT.